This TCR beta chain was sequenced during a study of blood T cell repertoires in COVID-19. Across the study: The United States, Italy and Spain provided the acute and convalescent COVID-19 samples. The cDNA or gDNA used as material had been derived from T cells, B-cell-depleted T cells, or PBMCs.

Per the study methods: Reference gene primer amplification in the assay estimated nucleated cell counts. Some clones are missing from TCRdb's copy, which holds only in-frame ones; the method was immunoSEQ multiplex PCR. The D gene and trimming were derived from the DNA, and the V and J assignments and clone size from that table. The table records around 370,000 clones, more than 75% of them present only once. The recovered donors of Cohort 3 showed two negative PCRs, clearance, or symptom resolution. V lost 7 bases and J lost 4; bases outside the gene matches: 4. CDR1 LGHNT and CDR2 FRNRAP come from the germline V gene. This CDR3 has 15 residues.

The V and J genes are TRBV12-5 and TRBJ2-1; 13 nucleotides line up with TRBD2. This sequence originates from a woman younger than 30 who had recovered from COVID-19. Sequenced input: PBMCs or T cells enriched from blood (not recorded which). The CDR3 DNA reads TGTGCTAGTGAACTAGCGGGGGGGATTTACAATGAGCAGTTCTTC. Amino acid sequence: CASELAGGIYNEQFF.